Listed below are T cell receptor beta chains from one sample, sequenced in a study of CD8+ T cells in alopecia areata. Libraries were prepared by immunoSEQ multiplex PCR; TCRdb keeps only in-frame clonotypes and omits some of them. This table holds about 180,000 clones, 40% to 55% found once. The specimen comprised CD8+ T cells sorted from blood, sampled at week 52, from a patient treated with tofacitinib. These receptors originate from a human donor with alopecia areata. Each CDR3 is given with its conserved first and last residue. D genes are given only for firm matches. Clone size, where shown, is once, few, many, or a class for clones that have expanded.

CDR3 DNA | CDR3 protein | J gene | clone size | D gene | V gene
TGTGCCAGCAGCTTATTGGACAGCGGAGGCTACACCTTC | CASSLLDSGGYTF | TRBJ1-2 | few | . | TRBV5-4
TGTGCCAGCAGTGGACCAGGGTTCGGAAACACCATATATTTT | CASSGPGFGNTIYF | TRBJ1-3 | . | . | TRBV25-1
TGCGCCAGCATGGTGGGAGACTCTGGAAACACCATATATTTT | CASMVGDSGNTIYF | TRBJ1-3 | . | . | TRBV5-1
TGTGCTAGTGGTAACCCAGAAGAGAACTATGGCTACACCTTC | CASGNPEENYGYTF | TRBJ1-2 | few | . | TRBV12-5
TGTGCCAGCAGCCGGGACGGTGAGACCTACGAGCAGTACTTC | CASSRDGETYEQYF | TRBJ2-7 | . | . | TRBV7-9
TGTGCCATCAGTGGGGCAATGGGCTCAAGCACAGATACGCAGTATTTT | CAISGAMGSSTDTQYF | TRBJ2-3 | . | . | TRBV10-3
TGTGCCAGCAGCCCCGGGGGTACTACAGATACGCAGTATTTT | CASSPGGTTDTQYF | TRBJ2-3 | few | . | TRBV7-9
TGTGCCAGCAGTTACAGGGGGCCTAACTATGGCTACACCTTC | CASSYRGPNYGYTF | TRBJ1-2 | few | TRBD1 | TRBV9
TGTGCCAGCAGCTTGACAGGGGGGAATGAGCAGTTCTTC | CASSLTGGNEQFF | TRBJ2-1 | few | TRBD1 | TRBV9
TGTGCCAGCAGCTTGCTGGGGGGACAACAGGAGCAGTTCTTC | CASSLLGGQQEQFF | TRBJ2-1 | . | . | TRBV5-6
TGTGCCATCAGTGAGAGGGGGGACGGATACAATGAGCAGTTCTTC | CAISERGDGYNEQFF | TRBJ2-1 | . | . | TRBV10-3
TGTGCCAGCAGCCAAGAAAGTCCAGGGGCCTACGAGCAGTACTTC | CASSQESPGAYEQYF | TRBJ2-7 | . | . | TRBV4-2
TGCAGCGTCGGGAAGAACACTGAAGCTTTCTTT | CSVGKNTEAFF | TRBJ1-1 | . | . | TRBV29-1
TGCAGCGTTGAAGCAGGAAGAGGTTACGAGCAGTACTTC | CSVEAGRGYEQYF | TRBJ2-7 | few | . | TRBV29-1
TGTGCCAGCGGGGAAGAAAGCCTTTGGTTC | CASGEESLWF | TRBJ2-7 | few | . | TRBV6-5
TGTGCCAGCAGTAGACAGGGGGTTTTCACCGGGGAGCTGTTTTTT | CASSRQGVFTGELFF | TRBJ2-2 | few | TRBD1 | TRBV6-5
TGTGCCAGCAGAAGAACAGGATCCGAGAACACTGAAGCTTTCTTT | CASRRTGSENTEAFF | TRBJ1-1 | . | . | TRBV2
TGTGCCAGTAGTATACCTACGGGGGGGCTCAGAGATGAGCAGTTCTTC | CASSIPTGGLRDEQFF | TRBJ2-1 | few | TRBD2 | TRBV19
TGTGCCAGCAGTTCGGACGGAACACCTAACTATGGCTACACCTTC | CASSSDGTPNYGYTF | TRBJ1-2 | . | . | TRBV6-5
TGTGCCAGCAGCTCGTTTAATTCACCCCTCCACTTT | CASSSFNSPLHF | TRBJ1-6 | . | . | TRBV5-4
TGCGCCAGCAGCCAAGATGGGGGCTCCTACAATGAGCAGTTCTTC | CASSQDGGSYNEQFF | TRBJ2-1 | . | . | TRBV4-3
TGTGCCAGCAGCCCCGGGGCCCGAGCAACTGAGCAGTTCTTC | CASSPGARATEQFF | TRBJ2-1 | few | . | TRBV7-3
TGTGCCAGCAGCTCCCCGGACAGGGGGGAAGAGACCCAGTACTTC | CASSSPDRGEETQYF | TRBJ2-5 | few | TRBD1 | TRBV7-9
TGCGCCAGCAGCCAGTGGGTGGCCTCTGGAAACACCATATATTTT | CASSQWVASGNTIYF | TRBJ1-3 | few | . | TRBV4-1
TGTGCCAGCAGTGCTGGTAGGAAGGGAGTACTAGCCAAAAACATTCAGTACTTC | CASSAGRKGVLAKNIQYF | TRBJ2-4 | . | . | TRBV25-1
TGTGCCAGCAGCGGCAGGGTGCGCGCGAACACCGGGGAGCTGTTTTTT | CASSGRVRANTGELFF | TRBJ2-2 | . | . | TRBV13
TGTGCCAGCCAGAACACTGAAGCTTTCTTT | CASQNTEAFF | TRBJ1-1 | few | . | TRBV28
TGTGCCAGCAGTTTTTCGACTCATGGGCATACGCAGTATTTT | CASSFSTHGHTQYF | TRBJ2-3 | . | . | TRBV27
TGTGCCAGCAGTTCCGGGACAGGGACCGGGGAGCTGTTTTTT | CASSSGTGTGELFF | TRBJ2-2 | few | TRBD1 | TRBV5-6
TGTGCCTGGAGTAATAGGGGGGGGTACGAGCAGTACTTC | CAWSNRGGYEQYF | TRBJ2-7 | . | . | TRBV30
TGTGCCAGCAGGCTACAGGGTCTCGGTGAAAAACTGTTTTTT | CASRLQGLGEKLFF | TRBJ1-4 | . | . | TRBV6-5
TGTGCCTGGAGTCCGACAGGGAGGGTTGCCGGGGAGCTGTTTTTT | CAWSPTGRVAGELFF | TRBJ2-2 | . | . | TRBV30
TGTGCCAGCAGCTTCCCTGACAGGAGCTCCTACAATGAGCAGTTCTTC | CASSFPDRSSYNEQFF | TRBJ2-1 | few | . | TRBV7-2
TGTGCCAGCACCGGGACGGGACAAGAGACCCAGTACTTC | CASTGTGQETQYF | TRBJ2-5 | . | . | TRBV9
TGTGCCTGGAGTGTATCGGCCCGAAATACGCAGTATTTT | CAWSVSARNTQYF | TRBJ2-3 | . | . | TRBV30
TGCGCCAGCAGCTTCGGGACAGAGGGGAATGAGCAGTTCTTC | CASSFGTEGNEQFF | TRBJ2-1 | . | TRBD1 | TRBV5-1
TGTGCCAGCAGTTACTTAACGGGGGATAACACTGAAGCTTTCTTT | CASSYLTGDNTEAFF | TRBJ1-1 | . | . | TRBV6-6
TGTGCCAGCAGCCCTCTAGCGGGGTCCTACGAGCAGTACTTC | CASSPLAGSYEQYF | TRBJ2-7 | few | TRBD2 | TRBV4-2
TGTGCCAGCAGCTTAGCGGGACATTCCTACGAGCAGTACTTC | CASSLAGHSYEQYF | TRBJ2-7 | . | . | TRBV11-2
TGTGCCAGCAGTTCCACAGGGGGTGTCTACAATGAGCAGTTCTTC | CASSSTGGVYNEQFF | TRBJ2-1 | . | TRBD1 | TRBV6-5